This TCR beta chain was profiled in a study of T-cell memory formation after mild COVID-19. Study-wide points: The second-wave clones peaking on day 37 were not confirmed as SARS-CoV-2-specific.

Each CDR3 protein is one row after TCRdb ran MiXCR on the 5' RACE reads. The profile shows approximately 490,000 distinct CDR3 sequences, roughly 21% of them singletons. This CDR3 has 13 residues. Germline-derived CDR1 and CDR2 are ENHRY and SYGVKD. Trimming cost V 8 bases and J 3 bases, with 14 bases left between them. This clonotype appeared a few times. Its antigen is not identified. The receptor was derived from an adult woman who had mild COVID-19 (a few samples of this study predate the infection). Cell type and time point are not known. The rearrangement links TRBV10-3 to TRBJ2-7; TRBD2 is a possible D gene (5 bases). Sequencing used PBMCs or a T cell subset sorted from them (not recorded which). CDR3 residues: CAIGSTVFYEQYF. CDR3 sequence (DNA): TGTGCCATCGGGAGTACGGTGTTCTACGAGCAGTACTTC.